A single TCR beta chain is shown here with its context. The CDR3 length is 16 residues. With 4 bases clipped from V and 4 bases from J, the junction kept 14 bases outside the gene matches. CDR1 SGDLS and CDR2 YYNGEE come from the germline V gene. These data come from a study of blood T cell repertoires in COVID-19. For the study at large: Acute and convalescent COVID-19 samples came from the United States, Italy and Spain. The analysed material was cDNA or gDNA that came from T cells, B-cell-depleted T cells, or PBMCs.

Source study methods: By means of reference gene primer amplification, nucleated cell counts were estimated. Assay: immunoSEQ multiplex PCR; the TCRdb copy retains only in-frame clones and omits some. V and J calls and clone size are as listed in that table; D and trimming were resolved from the DNA. This table has some 250,000 clones, over 70% appearing once. This chain links TRBV9 with TRBJ2-7, with 7 positions matching TRBD2. Source material: peripheral blood. The sequence came from a man at least 80 years old with acute or convalescent COVID-19. CDR3 loop: CASSPKVGGSLYEQYF. The DNA for the CDR3 is TGTGCCAGCAGCCCTAAGGTTGGCGGGAGCTTATACGAGCAGTACTTC.